A selection of T cell receptor beta chains follows, all from one sample in a study of blood T cell repertoires in COVID-19. This table comes from immunoSEQ multiplex PCR, and its TCRdb copy is limited to in-frame clones, with some not included. The sample carries roughly 30,000 clones, 55% to 75% recorded once. Sequences were obtained from peripheral blood. The receptors derive from a boy aged 2-15 years with active or convalescent COVID-19. CDR3s leave out the opening cysteine and the closing phenylalanine or tryptophan. A D gene is named only where the DNA matches it firmly.

D gene	J gene	V gene	CDR3 protein
-	TRBJ1-4	TRBV6-5	ASSYQQGGNEKLF
-	TRBJ1-5	TRBV20-1	SASSGHPPQH
TRBD1	TRBJ2-7	TRBV29-1	SVRAGTGGGYEQY
TRBD2	TRBJ2-7	TRBV28	ASSLGGIWVGDYEQY
TRBD2	TRBJ2-5	TRBV3-1/TRBV3-2	ASSQIGLAGVETQY
TRBD1	TRBJ1-5	TRBV24-1	ATSDTGGQAGNQPQH
TRBD2	TRBJ2-3	TRBV4-2	ASSQEGSGGADTQY
-	TRBJ2-1	TRBV21-1	ASSKGTWGRGDNEQF
TRBD2	TRBJ2-1	TRBV3-1/TRBV3-2	ASSQSGGANEQF
-	TRBJ2-3	TRBV4-1	ASSFGGQRHTQY
-	TRBJ1-2	TRBV5-1	ASSLAGTLQGYT
TRBD1	TRBJ2-1	TRBV6-5	ASSRNQGTGGEQF
TRBD2	TRBJ2-2	TRBV5-4	ASSRLGSGSVNTGELF
-	TRBJ1-3	TRBV19	ASRRDTRIGNTIY
-	TRBJ2-7	TRBV2	ASTPDSLSYEQY
TRBD1	TRBJ2-7	TRBV28	ASSLSAGQGYREQY
-	TRBJ1-1	TRBV28	ASTETRGNTEAF
-	TRBJ2-5	TRBV11-3	ASSFSSDSKETQY
-	TRBJ2-7	TRBV4-2	ASSPGGSGDEQY
TRBD2	TRBJ2-1	TRBV6-4	ASSPGTSGVGNEQF
TRBD1	TRBJ2-3	TRBV29-1	SVADRGNADTQY
TRBD1	TRBJ2-3	TRBV2	ASSSRQGAGTDTQY
-	TRBJ1-5	TRBV7-9	ASSLAGGIQPQH
TRBD2	TRBJ2-1	TRBV7-8	ASSSQLAVEGNEQF
-	TRBJ1-1	TRBV5-6	ASSPGSMNTEAF
TRBD1	TRBJ1-6	TRBV5-6	ASSPAGTGSSYNSPLH
TRBD1	TRBJ2-7	TRBV7-9	ASSLARGHHSYEQY
-	TRBJ2-7	TRBV20-1	SASTEGEQY
TRBD2	TRBJ2-1	TRBV6-1	ASSEEGGGNYNEQF
-	TRBJ2-7	TRBV2	ASSDSYEQY
TRBD2	TRBJ2-1	TRBV18	ASSRSGSPYNEQF
-	TRBJ2-2	TRBV7-9	ASSLTSVPPGELF